This is a list of T cell receptor beta chains from one sample in a study of shared clonotypes between healthy human individuals. Sequencing was performed with immunoSEQ multiplex PCR; in TCRdb, only in-frame clones are kept and a portion is missing. The sample yields roughly 1 million clones, around 78% seen once. Sequencing was carried out using memory CD4+ T cells from PBMCs. The receptor source for this set is a man aged 18-30 years in good health. Some clones in this sample may be carry-over from other donors' samples. Both conserved end residues are part of each CDR3. The D gene is left open where the match is weak. Not all rows give a size; the values are once, few, many and, for expanded clones, a class.

J: TRBJ1-2; V: TRBV27; D: .; size: few; DNA: TGTGCCAGCAGTTTAAGGGGGGGCAGCGGCTACACCTTC; CDR3: CASSLRGGSGYTF
J: TRBJ2-7; V: TRBV28; D: .; size: .; DNA: TGTGCCAGCAGTCGCCAGGGGTGGGGAACCTACGAGCAGTACTTC; CDR3: CASSRQGWGTYEQYF
J: TRBJ1-1; V: TRBV28; D: .; size: .; DNA: TGTGCCAGCAGTTTTAGAGGGATGAACACTGAAGCTTTCTTT; CDR3: CASSFRGMNTEAFF
J: TRBJ1-4; V: TRBV18; D: TRBD1; size: .; DNA: TGTGCCAGCTCACCAGGGACAGCAAATGAAAAACTGTTTTTT; CDR3: CASSPGTANEKLFF
J: TRBJ1-3; V: TRBV5-1; D: .; size: .; DNA: TGCGCCAGCAGCTTGGCGGGAGAACCTGGAAACACCATATATTTT; CDR3: CASSLAGEPGNTIYF
J: TRBJ1-5; V: TRBV10-3; D: .; size: .; DNA: TGTGCCATCAGGGGCGGCGGGTACGATAGCAATCAGCCCCAGCATTTT; CDR3: CAIRGGGYDSNQPQHF
J: TRBJ2-4; V: TRBV7-3; D: .; size: .; DNA: TGTGCCAGCAGCTTATCTCAGGGGCGCGAGTACATTCAGTACTTC; CDR3: CASSLSQGREYIQYF
J: TRBJ1-2; V: TRBV6-5; D: TRBD1; size: .; DNA: TGTGCCAGCAGCCGTACAGGGGCCTTATATGGCTACACCTTC; CDR3: CASSRTGALYGYTF
J: TRBJ2-5; V: TRBV7-9; D: .; size: .; DNA: TGTGCCAGCAGCCGGGCCAGTGGGTTTGGGGAGACCCAGTACTTC; CDR3: CASSRASGFGETQYF
J: TRBJ1-3; V: TRBV27; D: .; size: once; DNA: TGTGCCAGCAGTTTCCAGGGCTCTGGAAACACCATATATTTT; CDR3: CASSFQGSGNTIYF
J: TRBJ1-6; V: TRBV5-3; D: .; size: .; DNA: TGTGCCAGAAGCTTCTCGCCAGGTAATTCACCCCTCCACTTT; CDR3: CARSFSPGNSPLHF
J: TRBJ1-2; V: TRBV15; D: TRBD1; size: many; DNA: TGTGCCACCAGCAGGGACAGGGGATCATATGGCTACACCTTC; CDR3: CATSRDRGSYGYTF
J: TRBJ2-1; V: TRBV7-9; D: TRBD2; size: .; DNA: TGTGCCAGCAGCTTCGCGGGAGGAGGCGGGCAGTTCTTC; CDR3: CASSFAGGGGQFF
J: TRBJ1-1; V: TRBV5-1; D: .; size: .; DNA: TGCGCCAGCAGCTTGGAACGGGGCGCAGAAGCTTTCTTT; CDR3: CASSLERGAEAFF
J: TRBJ1-5; V: TRBV7-2; D: .; size: .; DNA: TGTGCCAGCAGCTTAATGGGACATAGCAATCAGCCCCAGCATTTT; CDR3: CASSLMGHSNQPQHF
J: TRBJ2-3; V: TRBV27; D: TRBD1; size: once; DNA: TGTGCCAGCAGCTCTCGGACAGGGGGGGCAGATACGCAGTATTTT; CDR3: CASSSRTGGADTQYF
J: TRBJ1-2; V: TRBV9; D: .; size: many; DNA: TGTGCCAGCAGCCCCGGAGGTTCGGAGTTCTATGGCTACACCTTC; CDR3: CASSPGGSEFYGYTF
J: TRBJ1-2; V: TRBV4-3; D: .; size: once; DNA: TGCGCCAGCAGCCAAGGGCGACAGGCTAACTATGGCTACACCTTC; CDR3: CASSQGRQANYGYTF
J: TRBJ1-2; V: TRBV11-2; D: .; size: few; DNA: TGTGCCAGCAGCTTAGCGGGACCCTACACCTTC; CDR3: CASSLAGPYTF
J: TRBJ2-2; V: TRBV5-1; D: TRBD2; size: .; DNA: TGCGCCAGCAGCTCCTTAGCGGGAGGAGACACCGGGGAGCTGTTTTTT; CDR3: CASSSLAGGDTGELFF
J: TRBJ2-7; V: TRBV2; D: .; size: .; DNA: TGTGCCAGCACACAAACTCAGCACGAGCAGTACTTC; CDR3: CASTQTQHEQYF
J: TRBJ2-7; V: TRBV4-3; D: .; size: once; DNA: TGCGCCAGCAGCCAACTCCCGGGACGAACCTACGAGCAGTACTTC; CDR3: CASSQLPGRTYEQYF
J: TRBJ2-3; V: TRBV11-3; D: TRBD2; size: .; DNA: TGTGCCAGCAGCTTAGGGGGACTAGCGACAGATACGCAGTATTTT; CDR3: CASSLGGLATDTQYF
J: TRBJ2-5; V: TRBV6-5; D: TRBD1; size: once; DNA: TGTGCCAGCACCGTACAGGGGGGACAGGGAGAGACCCAGTACTTC; CDR3: CASTVQGGQGETQYF
J: TRBJ2-2; V: TRBV28; D: TRBD1; size: .; DNA: TGTGCCAGCAGTTTAAGACAGGGCTTCCTCCGGGAGCTGTTTTTT; CDR3: CASSLRQGFLRELFF
J: TRBJ1-2; V: TRBV27; D: .; size: .; DNA: TGTGCCAGCAGCCAATCCCAGGGGTTGCGGGGCTACACCTTC; CDR3: CASSQSQGLRGYTF
J: TRBJ2-5; V: TRBV7-9; D: .; size: many; DNA: TGTGCCAGCAGCTTGGGACTGGCCCAAGAGACCCAGTACTTC; CDR3: CASSLGLAQETQYF
J: TRBJ2-7; V: TRBV2; D: .; size: .; DNA: TGTGCCAGCAGTAGGACAGTTTACTACGAGCAGTACTTC; CDR3: CASSRTVYYEQYF
J: TRBJ2-7; V: TRBV9; D: .; size: .; DNA: TGTGCCAGCAGCGTCGCAGCGGGTTCCCCCTACGAGCAGTACTTC; CDR3: CASSVAAGSPYEQYF
J: TRBJ2-1; V: TRBV7-8; D: .; size: .; DNA: TGTGCCAGCAGCTTGGCGGGAAACAATGAGCAGTTCTTC; CDR3: CASSLAGNNEQFF
J: TRBJ1-2; V: TRBV28; D: .; size: .; DNA: TGTGCCAGCAGTTTAGGTAGCACCGGCTACACCTTC; CDR3: CASSLGSTGYTF
J: TRBJ1-5; V: TRBV11-2; D: .; size: .; DNA: TGTGCCAGCAGCTTAGGGCTGCTCCAGCCCCAGCATTTT; CDR3: CASSLGLLQPQHF
J: TRBJ2-5; V: TRBV15; D: .; size: .; DNA: TGTGCCACCAGCAGAGACTTCGAGACCCAGTACTTC; CDR3: CATSRDFETQYF
J: TRBJ1-4; V: TRBV11-2; D: TRBD1; size: .; DNA: TGTGCCAGCAGTCAAGACAGGGCTAGTGAAAAACTGTTTTTT; CDR3: CASSQDRASEKLFF
J: TRBJ1-2; V: TRBV4-1; D: TRBD1; size: .; DNA: TGCGCCAGCAGCCAAGTCGGACAGGGGAGCTATGGCTACACCTTC; CDR3: CASSQVGQGSYGYTF
J: TRBJ2-4; V: TRBV5-1; D: TRBD2; size: .; DNA: TGCGCCAGCAGCTTTGAGACAGGGGGACTAGCGGGAGTTATGACCAAAAACATTCAGTACTTC; CDR3: CASSFETGGLAGVMTKNIQYF